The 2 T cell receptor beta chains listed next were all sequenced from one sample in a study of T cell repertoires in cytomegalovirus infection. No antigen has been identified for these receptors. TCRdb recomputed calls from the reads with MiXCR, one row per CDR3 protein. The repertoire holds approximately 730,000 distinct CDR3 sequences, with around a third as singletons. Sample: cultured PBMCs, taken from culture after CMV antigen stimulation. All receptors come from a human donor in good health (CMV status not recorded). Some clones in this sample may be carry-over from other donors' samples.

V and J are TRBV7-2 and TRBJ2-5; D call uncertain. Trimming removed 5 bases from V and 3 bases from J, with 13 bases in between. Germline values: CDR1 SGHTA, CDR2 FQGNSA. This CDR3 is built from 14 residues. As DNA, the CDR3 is TGTGCCAGCAGCCCAAGGGCCATGGAAGAGACCCAGTACTTC. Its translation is CASSPRAMEETQYF.

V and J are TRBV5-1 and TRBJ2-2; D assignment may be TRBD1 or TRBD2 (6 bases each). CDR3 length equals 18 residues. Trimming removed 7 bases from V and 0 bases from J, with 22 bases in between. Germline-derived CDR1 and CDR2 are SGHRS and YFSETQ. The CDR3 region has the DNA TGCGCCAGCCAGAGGGGATGGGGGGCACCTACGAACACCGGGGAGCTGTTTTTT. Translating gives CASQRGWGAPTNTGELFF.